A single sample is the source of the 17 T cell receptor beta chains below, sequenced in a study of tumor and adjacent non-tumor tissue in lung cancer. The library came from three nested PCR rounds adapted from ARM-PCR protocols. One entry per CDR3 protein, called by TCRdb with MiXCR from the multiplex PCR reads. The data show 55,000 to 70,000 distinct CDR3 sequences, 60% seen once. The template was RNA from unsorted bulk tissue. Sample: lung tumor tissue. The receptors shown here come from a man aged 45-60 years with non-small cell lung cancer.

This clonotype was seen repeatedly, ten times or more. The chain carries TRBV6-1 and TRBJ2-7; maybe TRBD1 (6 bases). Trimming removed 6 bases at V and 3 bases at J, with 9 bases between. Germline V lookup: CDR1 MNHNS, CDR2 SASEGT. The CDR3 is made up of 12 amino acids. The CDR3 coding sequence is TGTGCCAGCAGAAAGGACAGCTACGAGCAGTACTTC. Protein: CASRKDSYEQYF.

The chain joins TRBV11-2 to TRBJ2-1; tentative D call: TRBD1 (6 bases). The length of the CDR3 is 15 residues. V was trimmed by 5 bases and J by 8 bases, leaving 19 bases between them. CDR1 and CDR2 (germline): SGHAT, FQNNGV. The CDR3, as DNA: TGTGCCAGCAGCCCTCCTGGTGGGGGCAGTTATGAGCAGTTCTTC. Its protein product is CASSPPGGGSYEQFF.

On this clonotype: A read error is likely here: a far larger clone is one base away. The conserved phenylalanine or tryptophan normally closing the CDR3 is absent here, so this likely arose from a read error. The chain uses TRBV29-1 and TRBJ1-1; D possibly corresponds to TRBD1 (5 bases). With 7 bases removed from V and 5 bases from J, the gap between germline ends came to 11 bases. The CDR3 sequence is 11 residues long. Per germline, CDR1 SQVTM and CDR2 ANQGSEA. The CDR3 reads CSGEQGTEAFY. The CDR3 coding sequence is TGCAGCGGTGAGCAGGGAACTGAAGCTTTCTAT.

This clonotype was detected only a few times. One base away lies a much larger clone, so this may be a sequencing read error. The chain is built from TRBV6-1 and TRBJ2-2, with D possibly being TRBD1 (6 bases). Germline V gene lookup returns CDR1 MNHNS and CDR2 SASEGT. The CDR3 runs to 13 residues. CDR3 amino acids: CASSDWDTGELSF. The DNA for the CDR3 is TGTGCCAGCAGTGACTGGGACACCGGGGAGCTGTCTTTT.

Turning to this clonotype: At one end the junction does not follow the germline gene, possibly because of a read error. This chain joins TRBV4-3 and TRBJ1-3; TRBD1 might be the D (5 bases). The CDR3 length is 17 residues. From germline, CDR1 is LGHNA and CDR2 YSLEER. CDR3 sequence: CVSSPLTGTEPGNTIYF. The CDR3 DNA reads as TGCGTCAGCAGTCCTCTTACCGGGACCGAGCCAGGAAACACCATATATTTT.

Concerning this clonotype itself: A much larger clonotype is one base distant, so this may be a read error. Since no conserved phenylalanine or tryptophan closes the CDR3, a read error is the likely cause. V gene TRBV20-1 combines with J gene TRBJ2-7; TRBD1 matches at 9 bases. V lost 6 bases, J lost 6 bases, and 12 bases stayed unmatched. The germline gives CDR1 DFQATT, CDR2 SNEGSKA (reference sequence). The CDR3 sequence is 14 residues long. The CDR3 region has the DNA TGCAGTGCCCTCCCCGGGACAGGGCTCATCGAGCAGTACCTC. Its translation is CSALPGTGLIEQYL.

Notes on this clonotype: Given a much more abundant clone one base away, this may be a read error. The V and J genes are TRBV6-5 and TRBJ1-2, with 10 nucleotides matching TRBD1. This CDR3 region has 13 residues. In germline, CDR1 is MNHEY, CDR2 SVGAGI. V lost 11 bases to trimming and J lost 7 bases; unmatched junction nucleotides: 10. The CDR3 nucleotides read TGTGCCGCAGTGCCGGGACAGGGGTTTGGCTACACCTTC. As protein: CAAVPGQGFGYTF.

For this clonotype: One end of the junction fails to match germline, which may point to a read error. The chain carries TRBV11-2 and TRBJ2-5, with D perhaps given as TRBD1 or TRBD2 (6 bases each). CDR3 size: 13 residues. Germline CDR1 and CDR2: SGHAT and FQNNGV. CDR3 residues: CASSLRRGETQYF. CDR3 in DNA: TGTGCCAGCAGCTTAAGGAGGGGGGAGACCCAATACTTC.

As concerns this clonotype: Likely a read error: the CDR3 ends without its conserved phenylalanine or tryptophan. This sequence joins TRBV7-9 and TRBJ2-4; D may correspond to TRBD1 or TRBD2 (6 bases each). There are 16 residues in the CDR3. The V end was cut by 5 bases, the J end by 1 base, with 15 bases between. CDR1 is SEHNR and CDR2 is FQNEAQ in the germline V gene (reference sequence). The CDR3 DNA reads as TGTGCCAGCAGCAAATGGGGGGCAGCTGCCAAAAACATTCAGTACCTC. Its translation: CASSKWGAAAKNIQYL.

This clonotype occurred once. The final CDR3 position lacks the conserved phenylalanine or tryptophan, pointing to a likely read error. The chain uses TRBV29-1 and TRBJ1-1, with D possibly TRBD1 on 5 matching bases. The CDR3 consists of 12 residues. V shed 6 bases and J shed 3 bases, with 11 bases lying between them. CDR1 SQVTM and CDR2 ANQGSEA come from the germline V gene. The CDR3: CSVERTYTEAFL. CDR3 coding DNA: TGCAGCGTGGAGCGGACATACACTGAAGCTTTCCTT.

This clonotype is a singleton in its sample. A read error may explain this, as a much larger clone is one base away. Given the absence of the conserved phenylalanine or tryptophan at the CDR3 end, a read error is likely. The chain carries TRBV5-1 and TRBJ2-7; 12 bases line up with TRBD2. J lost 4 bases, V lost 0 bases, and 2 bases had no gene match. Germline lookup yields CDR1 SGHRS and CDR2 YFSETQ. The CDR3 is made up of 15 amino acids. The CDR3 DNA reads TGCGCCAGCAGCTTGGGGGGACTAGCGGGTTACGAGCAGTACTCC. Protein sequence: CASSLGGLAGYEQYS.

A note on this clonotype: A much larger clone sits a single nucleotide away, making a read error possible. This sequence joins TRBV6-6 and TRBJ2-1; TRBD1 might be the D (6 bases). CDR3 length: 12 amino acids. Germline CDR1 and CDR2: MNHNY and SVGAGI (reference sequence). V lost 10 bases and J 6 bases, leaving 13 bases between the germline ends. Written as DNA, the CDR3 is TGTGCCACTGCGCAGGGGACCAATGAGCAGTTCTTC. This gives the protein CATAQGTNEQFF.

Details on this clonotype: This could be a read error, since a much larger clone is one nucleotide away. This sequence joins TRBV12-3 or TRBV12-4 and TRBJ2-3, with D unclear. The V gene lost 5 bases and the J gene lost 6 bases, with 15 bases spanning the gap. The CDR3 has 14 residues. The CDR3 DNA follows: TGTGCCAGCAGTCCTTGTGAGAGTCGGGATACGCAGTATTTT. Its translation: CASSPCESRDTQYF.

This clonotype was seen ten or more times. The CDR3 region is CASSLLSGNTYEQYF. In nucleotides, the CDR3 is TGTGCCAGCAGTTTACTGAGCGGTAATACCTACGAGCAGTACTTC. The chain employs TRBV28 and TRBJ2-7, with D possibly being TRBD2 (5 bases). This CDR3 region has 15 residues. Germline V CDR1 and CDR2: MDHEN, SYDVKM. V lost 2 bases, J lost 2 bases, and 13 bases lay in between. Looking up the rest from reference TRBV28 and TRBJ2-7 gives the full variable domain: DVKVTQSSRYLVKRTGEKVFLECVQDMDHENMFWYRQDPGLGLRLIYFSYDVKMKEKGDIPEGYSVSREKKERFSLILESASTNQTSMYLCASSLLSGNTYEQYFGPGTRLTVT.

Many counts were recorded for this clonotype. The genes are TRBV7-9 and TRBJ2-7; 11 bases are shared with TRBD2. Trimming took 0 bases from V and 3 from J; bases not matched to a gene: 1. Germline lookup yields CDR1 SEHNR and CDR2 FQNEAQ (reference sequence). The CDR3 totals 15 residues. Here the CDR3 DNA reads TGTGCCAGCAGCTTAGCGCTAGCGGGAGGCTACGAGCAGTACTTC. It specifies CASSLALAGGYEQYF.

This clonotype appeared once. The junction departs from the called germline gene at one end, perhaps through a read error. The rearrangement joins TRBV6-5 to TRBJ1-5; D gene uncertain. The V gene's germline CDR1 is MNHEY and CDR2 SVGAGI. This CDR3 has 15 amino acids. CDR3 loop: CASSPSGVSKQPHHF. CDR3 nucleotides: TGTGCCAGCAGTCCCTCAGGAGTTAGCAAACAGCCCCACCATTTT.

As concerns this clonotype: Because the CDR3 is missing its conserved closing phenylalanine or tryptophan, this is likely a read error. It is unclear where the CDR3 begins or ends on the DNA, so no DNA is shown, and the CDR3 is as TCRdb lists it. This chain joins TRBV5-6 and TRBJ1-2. Germline CDR1 SGHDT, CDR2 YYEEEE. The CDR3 is 15 residues long, ends included. The CDR3 here is CASSLTDLHNYGYTS.